Each of the 9 T cell receptor beta chains below was sequenced from the same sample in a study of blood T cell repertoires in COVID-19. TCRdb's table, derived via immunoSEQ multiplex PCR, lists solely in-frame clones and lacks some. The sample lists approximately 250,000 clones, approximately 85% occurring once. Sequenced input: peripheral blood. These receptors were taken from a woman of 80 years or more with COVID-19, enrolled during active disease.

The rearrangement links TRBV5-1 to TRBJ1-5; 8 bases line up with TRBD1. The J segment lost 5 bases and the V segment lost 5 bases, leaving 3 bases of the junction unmatched. Germline CDR1 reads SGHRS; CDR2 reads YFSETQ. The CDR3 spans 13 residues. In DNA form, the CDR3 reads TGCGCCAGCAGACAGGGGGGAGATCAGCCCCAGCATTTT. Amino acid sequence: CASRQGGDQPQHF.

V and J are TRBV28 and TRBJ1-1, with 7 bases matching TRBD1. From germline, CDR1 is MDHEN and CDR2 SYDVKM. There are 13 residues in the CDR3. V shed 2 bases, J shed 5 bases, and the junction held 2 bases outside the gene matches. The CDR3 region is CASSLLTGTEAFF. The CDR3 DNA reads TGTGCCAGCAGTTTACTGACAGGGACTGAAGCTTTCTTT.

This clone was detected only once. The chain carries TRBV5-1 and TRBJ2-7; 12 nucleotides match TRBD2. V shed 3 bases, J shed 6 bases, and the junction held 10 bases outside the gene matches. The germline gives CDR1 SGHRS, CDR2 YFSETQ. There are 16 residues in the CDR3. In DNA, the CDR3 is TGCGCCAGCAGCTCCCGGACTAGCGGGGCAAGTGGCGAGCAGTACTTC. Its protein product is CASSSRTSGASGEQYF. The complete variable domain, with remaining parts taken from reference TRBV5-1 and TRBJ2-7, reads KAGVTQTPRYLIKTRGQQVTLSCSPISGHRSVSWYQQTPGQGLQFLFEYFSETQRNKGNFPGRFSGRQFSNSRSEMNVSTLELGDSALYLCASSSRTSGASGEQYFGPGTRLTVT.

V usage is TRBV2 and J usage is TRBJ1-6; D not certain. Germline V gives CDR1 SNHLY, CDR2 FYNNEI. The V gene lost 4 bases and the J gene lost 7 bases, with 14 bases spanning the gap. The CDR3 totals 15 residues. This CDR3 is CASSGGEGRNSPLHF. The CDR3 nucleotides are TGTGCCAGCAGTGGTGGGGAGGGTAGGAATTCACCCCTCCACTTT.

In its sample, this clone was seen once. The chain is built from TRBV5-6 and TRBJ2-3, with a possible D match to TRBD1 (5 bases). Deletions cut 3 bases from V and 2 bases from J, with 22 bases between. The CDR3 totals 18 residues. Looked up from germline, CDR1 is SGHDT and CDR2 is YYEEEE. DNA of the CDR3: TGTGCCAGCAGCTCAAAACCTCAGGGTCTCTTGCCCACAGATACGCAGTATTTT. Translation gives CASSSKPQGLLPTDTQYF.

With respect to this clone: The junction shows a germline mismatch at one end, possibly a read error. The genes are TRBV7-7 and TRBJ2-1; 8 positions agree with TRBD2. CDR3 length equals 13 residues. The germline gives CDR1 SSHAT, CDR2 FNYEAQ (reference sequence). The CDR3 region is CASSLGLVNEQFF. DNA of the CDR3: TGTGCTAGCAGCTTGGGACTAGTCAATGAGCAGTTCTTC. Combining the CDR3 with reference TRBV7-7 and TRBJ2-1 gives the whole variable domain GAGVSQSPRYKVTKRGQDVTLRCDPISSHATLYWYQQALGQGPEFLTYFNYEAQPDKSGLPSDRFSAERPEGSISTLTIQRTEQRDSAMYRCASSLGLVNEQFFGPGTRLTVL.

The chain recombines TRBV6-2 or TRBV6-3 with TRBJ1-1; 8 bases agree with TRBD1. V lost 6 bases to trimming and J lost 1 base; unmatched junction nucleotides: 7. The V gene's germline CDR1 is MNHEY and CDR2 SVGEGT. The CDR3 length is 15 residues. This chain's CDR3 is CASSAGGEPNTEAFF. Here the CDR3 DNA reads TGTGCCAGCAGCGCAGGGGGCGAACCGAACACTGAAGCTTTCTTT.

This sequence joins TRBV5-1 and TRBJ2-3; TRBD1 might be the D (6 bases). V was cut by 4 bases and J by 3 bases, with 21 bases left in between. CDR1 is SGHRS and CDR2 is YFSETQ in the germline V gene. This CDR3 is built from 17 residues. DNA of the CDR3: TGCGCCAGCAGCGGAACAGGGTCTCAGAGGTTGACAGATACGCAGTATTTT. The encoded protein is CASSGTGSQRLTDTQYF.

The CDR3 bases are TGCGCCAGCAGCTTGGTGGTCGGGACCGGGGAGCTGTTTTTT. It yields the protein CASSLVVGTGELFF. The gene calls are TRBV5-1 and TRBJ2-2; D ambiguous. The V end lost 0 bases, the J end lost 5 bases, and 8 bases lay between the germline ends. Per germline, CDR1 SGHRS and CDR2 YFSETQ. CDR3 length: 14 residues.